Listed below are T cell receptor beta chains from one sample, sequenced in a study of early stage breast cancer tumors. The data were produced by immunoSEQ multiplex PCR, yet TCRdb's version contains in-frame clones alone and is incomplete. The repertoire has 44,000 or so clones, roughly four fifths of them found once; the top ten carry about 1.4%. The sequenced sample was blood. These receptors were obtained from a person aged 45 to 59 with breast cancer. Both conserved end residues are part of each CDR3. D genes are given only for firm matches. Only some rows state a clone size, as once, few, many or a class for expanded clones.

-,TRBJ1-1,-,TRBV29-1,TGCAGCGTTGAACGGGTCCCGGGGACTGAAGCTTTCTTT,CSVERVPGTEAFF
-,TRBJ2-7,-,TRBV5-1,TGCGCCAGCAGCTTGGGGGGCCCGGGCCCAACCTACGAGCAGTACTTC,CASSLGGPGPTYEQYF
TRBD1,TRBJ1-4,-,TRBV7-2,TGTGCCAGCAGCCGGAGGGGGCAGGGTCGAGATGAAAAACTGTTTTTT,CASSRRGQGRDEKLFF
-,TRBJ2-5,few,TRBV4-2,TGTGCCAGCAGCCAGCATGCCGGGTTAGCGTACCAAGAGACCCAGTACTTC,CASSQHAGLAYQETQYF
TRBD2,TRBJ2-3,-,TRBV2,TGTGCCAGCCAAGAAGCGGGGCTAACAGATACGCAGTATTTT,CASQEAGLTDTQYF
-,TRBJ2-7,-,TRBV2,TGTGCCAGCATCGAGGGGGTGAGGTACGAGCAGTACTTC,CASIEGVRYEQYF
-,TRBJ1-2,few,TRBV19,TGTGCCAGTAGTACCGGGACGGGCGACTATGGCTACACCTTC,CASSTGTGDYGYTF
TRBD2,TRBJ2-3,once,TRBV13,TGTGCCAGCAGCCTAAGAAAACGGACTAGCGATCGGAAGGCGACAGATACGCAGTATTTT,CASSLRKRTSDRKATDTQYF
-,TRBJ1-2,-,TRBV5-1,TGCGCCAGCAGCTTGGGGCTGAGGGGGGCCGACTATGGCTACACCTTC,CASSLGLRGADYGYTF
TRBD1,TRBJ2-1,-,TRBV15,TGTGCCACCAGCAGAGCGGTGGGACAGTCCAATGAGCAGTTCTTC,CATSRAVGQSNEQFF
TRBD2,TRBJ2-7,few,TRBV7-2,TGTGCCAGCAGCTTAACTAGCGGGAGTTACGAGCAGTACTTC,CASSLTSGSYEQYF
-,TRBJ2-1,-,TRBV5-1,TGCGCCAGCCTGGAAGGGGTGGGTTCAGGAGACAATGAGCAGTTCTTC,CASLEGVGSGDNEQFF
-,TRBJ2-1,-,TRBV6-5,TGTGCCAGCAGTTACTCCCTATTTCCCTACAATGAGCAGTTCTTC,CASSYSLFPYNEQFF
TRBD1,TRBJ2-7,once,TRBV28,TGTGCCAGCACCGCTGGACAGGGAAAAAACGAGCAGTACTTC,CASTAGQGKNEQYF
-,TRBJ1-4,once,TRBV14,TGTGCCAGCAGCCAAGATTGGCGGGGAGCTGAAAAACTGTTTTTT,CASSQDWRGAEKLFF
TRBD1,TRBJ1-2,-,TRBV6-5,TGTGCCAGCAGTTACAGCATCGAGGGGGCGCGAGGCTACACCTTC,CASSYSIEGARGYTF
-,TRBJ1-5,-,TRBV9,TGTGCCAGCAGCGCCTGGGGCCGTCAGCCCCAGCATTTT,CASSAWGRQPQHF
-,TRBJ1-2,-,TRBV9,TGTGCCAGCAGCCCTGGCAGAACTACTAACTATGGCTACACCTTC,CASSPGRTTNYGYTF
TRBD2,TRBJ2-5,-,TRBV7-3,TGTGCCAGCAGCACCTCAGCGGGAGTGGAGACCCAGTACTTC,CASSTSAGVETQYF
TRBD2,TRBJ2-5,-,TRBV2,TGTGCCAGCCTTCCCTTCGGGCTAGCGGGAGAGACCCAGTACTTC,CASLPFGLAGETQYF
-,TRBJ1-1,-,TRBV7-2,TGTGCCAGCAGCTTGGGTCAGGACCGGAACACTGAAGCTTTCTTT,CASSLGQDRNTEAFF
TRBD1,TRBJ2-5,-,TRBV4-3,TGCGCCAGCAGCCCAGGGACAGGGGGCACGGAGACCCAGTACTTC,CASSPGTGGTETQYF
-,TRBJ2-5,-,TRBV7-6,TGTGCCAGCAGCCCCGGGACCGAAGAGACCCAGTACTTC,CASSPGTEETQYF
-,TRBJ2-2,few,TRBV4-1,TGCGCCAGCAGCCACAAGGTGGACTCCGGGGAGCTGTTTTTT,CASSHKVDSGELFF
TRBD1,TRBJ1-2,-,TRBV6-1,TGTGCCAGCAGTGGCAGGGGGCGAACTAACTATGGCTACACCTTC,CASSGRGRTNYGYTF
TRBD2,TRBJ2-3,-,TRBV13,TGTGCTACTGGGACTACGTCCACAGATACGCAGTATTTT,CATGTTSTDTQYF
-,TRBJ2-3,few,TRBV19,TGTGCCAGTTCCCAGGGCGGCACAGATACGCAGTATTTT,CASSQGGTDTQYF
-,TRBJ1-6,-,TRBV19,TGTGCCAGTAGTATGTCGGGACTGGTCGGGTCACCCCTCCACTTT,CASSMSGLVGSPLHF
-,TRBJ2-5,-,TRBV28,TGTGCCAGCAGTTTATTGGTGTGGGTCGCAGAGCAAGAGACCCAGTACTTC,CASSLLVWVAEQETQYF
-,TRBJ1-2,-,TRBV14,TGTGCCAGCAGCCCCACAGAGGCGGACTATGGCTACACCTTC,CASSPTEADYGYTF
TRBD2,TRBJ2-7,-,TRBV10-1,TGCGCCAGCAGTGAGTCGAGGGGACTAGCGGGAGAATTTTACGAGCAGTACTTC,CASSESRGLAGEFYEQYF
TRBD1,TRBJ1-4,few,TRBV14,TGTGCCAGCAGCCAGGGGACAGATGAAAAACTGTTTTTT,CASSQGTDEKLFF
TRBD1,TRBJ1-3,-,TRBV4-2,TGTGCCAGCAGCCGAGAGGGGGCCTCTGGAAACACCATATATTTT,CASSREGASGNTIYF
-,TRBJ2-1,-,TRBV29-1,TGCAGCGTTGAACCGGTTGGCAATGAGCAGTTCTTC,CSVEPVGNEQFF
-,TRBJ2-1,-,TRBV30,TGTGCCTATCGACAGGACCAAAACAATGAGCAGTTCTTC,CAYRQDQNNEQFF
-,TRBJ2-5,-,TRBV27,TGTGCCAGCAGTTTATCGAAACAGCGCCGGCAAGAGACCCAGTACTTC,CASSLSKQRRQETQYF
TRBD2,TRBJ2-3,-,TRBV5-5,TGTGCCAGCAGCTTGGCTCTAGCGGCCTCCACAGATACGCAGTATTTT,CASSLALAASTDTQYF
TRBD1,TRBJ1-3,-,TRBV10-3,TGTGCCATCAGTGAGCCGGGGACAGGGTCTAGAAACACCATATATTTT,CAISEPGTGSRNTIYF
-,TRBJ2-2,-,TRBV5-1,TGCGCCAGCAGCTTGATTCTAAGAGGGCGGAACACCGGGGAGCTGTTTTTT,CASSLILRGRNTGELFF
TRBD1,TRBJ2-1,-,TRBV19,TGTGCCAGTAGTATCACAGGGGCCCCCTACAATGAGCAGTTCTTC,CASSITGAPYNEQFF
TRBD1,TRBJ1-5,-,TRBV27,TGTGCCAGCAGTGGGACAGGGTCGTATAGCAATCAGCCCCAGCATTTT,CASSGTGSYSNQPQHF
-,TRBJ2-7,-,TRBV3-2,TGTGCCAGCAGCCCGAAGTACTTC,CASSPKYF
TRBD1,TRBJ2-7,-,TRBV7-6,TGTGCCAGCAGCTTATTTGCGCCCGGGACAGATAACTACGAGCAGTACTTC,CASSLFAPGTDNYEQYF
-,TRBJ1-1,-,TRBV28,TGTGCCAGCAGCACCGGAGGAGTGAACACTGAAGCTTTCTTT,CASSTGGVNTEAFF
TRBD1,TRBJ1-4,-,TRBV28,TGTGCCAGCAGAATTCCGGGACAGTTAAATGAAAAACTGTTTTTT,CASRIPGQLNEKLFF
-,TRBJ2-7,once,TRBV18,TGTGCCAGCTCACCACGGGAGGTCGGAGCGCAGTACTTC,CASSPREVGAQYF
-,TRBJ2-1,-,TRBV5-1,TGCGCCAGCAGCTTGTGGCCACAGTCTGACAATGAGCAGTTCTTC,CASSLWPQSDNEQFF